The 2 T cell receptor beta chains given below trace back to one sample, sequenced in a study of blood T cell repertoires in COVID-19. Assay used: immunoSEQ multiplex PCR; TCRdb lists only in-frame clones, some missing. The sample lists around 310,000 clones, roughly 90% occurring once. The sample consisted of peripheral blood. The source is an older woman with acute or convalescent COVID-19.

The V call is TRBV19, the J call TRBJ1-5; TRBD1 matches 7 bases. J gave up 5 bases and V 6 bases, and 4 bases lay outside the gene matches. Germline lookup yields CDR1 LNHDA and CDR2 SQIVND (reference sequence). CDR3 length: 13 residues. The CDR3 region has the DNA TGTGCCAGTAGGTCAGGGGGTGATCAGCCCCAGCATTTT. It yields the protein CASRSGGDQPQHF.

In DNA form, the CDR3 reads TGTGCCAGCATGTTTAGCGGAACTGAAAAACTGTTTTTT. Amino acids: CASMFSGTEKLFF. The chain is built from TRBV28 and TRBJ1-4; D unresolved. CDR3 length: 13 residues. From germline, CDR1 is MDHEN and CDR2 SYDVKM. V was clipped by 7 bases and J by 7 bases, with 13 bases between them.